This TCR beta chain was profiled in a study of T cell responses to AZD1222 COVID-19 vaccine. Assay: immunoSEQ multiplex PCR; the TCRdb copy retains only in-frame clones and omits some. The sample lists around 130,000 clones; around nine tenths were seen once. Germline V CDR1 and CDR2: GTSNPN, SVGIG (reference sequence). This CDR3 is built from 14 residues. J lost 7 bases, V lost 2 bases, and 10 bases had no gene match. The TCR comes from an adult in good health. This specimen was peripheral blood, taken on day 0 of AZD1222 vaccination. The genes are TRBV30 and TRBJ2-7, with 8 bases that match TRBD2. In DNA form, the CDR3 reads TGTGCCTGGAGTCCGGGACTAGGGGCCAGGGAGCAGTACTTC. Translating gives CAWSPGLGAREQYF.